A single sample gave rise to the 4 T cell receptor beta chains below, sequenced in a study of cytomegalovirus exposure and HLA in healthy donors. The PCR was carried out with 60 Vbeta primers and 13 Jbeta primers. Profiled with immunoSEQ multiplex PCR; TCRdb holds only in-frame clones, not every one. The sample has roughly 200,000 clones; around four fifths are singletons. Sequencing was performed on PBMCs. These receptors were taken from a woman aged 60-75 years in good health and CMV-seropositive.

The chain recombines TRBV5-1 with TRBJ2-6; D not resolved. V lost 2 bases, J lost 2 bases, and 8 bases lay in between. The germline V gene has CDR1 SGHRS and CDR2 YFSETQ. The CDR3 length is 15 residues. CDR3 DNA: TGCGCCAGCAGCTTTGAGGTCCCTGGGGCCAACGTCCTGACTTTC. It codes for CASSFEVPGANVLTF. Full variable domain (outside the CDR3, taken from reference TRBV5-1 and TRBJ2-6): KAGVTQTPRYLIKTRGQQVTLSCSPISGHRSVSWYQQTPGQGLQFLFEYFSETQRNKGNFPGRFSGRQFSNSRSEMNVSTLELGDSALYLCASSFEVPGANVLTFGAGSRLTVL.

The rearrangement uses TRBV9 and TRBJ2-1, with 8 bases that match TRBD2. V lost 2 bases and J lost 6; bases outside the gene matches: 4. This CDR3 region has 14 residues. The germline CDR1 and CDR2 sequences are SGDLS and YYNGEE. The CDR3 nucleotides are TGTGCCAGCAGCGTCACGGGAGGGCTCAATGAGCAGTTCTTC. It yields the protein CASSVTGGLNEQFF.

The chain joins TRBV5-6 to TRBJ1-2; perhaps TRBD1 as D (6 bases). The CDR3 is 14 amino acids. Trimming removed 1 base at V and 8 bases at J, with 15 bases between. CDR1 is SGHDT, CDR2 YYEEEE, per germline. The CDR3 sequence is CASSLPPRGAGYTF. The CDR3 DNA is TGTGCCAGCAGCTTGCCCCCACGGGGGGCGGGCTACACCTTC.

This rearrangement joins TRBV28 to TRBJ1-2; D is unclear. Germline V gene data show CDR1 as MDHEN and CDR2 as SYDVKM. The length of the CDR3 is 14 residues. Trimming took 11 bases from V and 3 from J, leaving 19 bases between them. This CDR3 reads CAGTSGGEDYGYTF. The CDR3 DNA follows: TGTGCCGGAACTTCCGGCGGTGAAGACTATGGCTACACCTTC.